The T cell receptor beta chain described here comes from a study of PD-L1 blockade in urothelial cancer. Study context: About 90% of the roughly 30 patients were men who had bladder-origin urothelial cancer. Blood was subjected to analysis at 3 weeks (second dose) and 6 weeks following treatment start.

Time point reported: pretreatment peripheral blood. Pretreatment sampling and on-treatment sampling together yielded between 1 and 8 samples for each patient. Synthetically made TCR analog templates were put into each PCR as spikes. Clones were sequenced by immunoSEQ multiplex PCR, and TCRdb holds only the in-frame ones, with some missing. The sample includes around 100,000 clones, about nine tenths seen only once; the top ten take about 2%. V trimming: 0 bases; J trimming: 7 bases; junction bases outside the gene matches: 9. Germline CDR1 MNHEY, CDR2 SVGAGI. CDR3 length: 16 amino acids. V gene TRBV6-5 combines with J gene TRBJ2-1; 7 nucleotides match TRBD2. Sequencing was performed on PBMCs, taken around atezolizumab (anti-PD-L1) treatment. The clonotype was recovered from a man in his fifties or sixties with urothelial cancer. The CDR3 is CASSYSRANGGNEQFF. CDR3 in DNA: TGTGCCAGCAGTTACTCCAGGGCAAACGGGGGGAATGAGCAGTTCTTC.